This is a list of T cell receptor beta chains from one sample in a study of T cells in Graves' hyperthyroidism and ophthalmopathy. TCRdb reprocessed the multiplex PCR reads via MiXCR and lists one record per CDR3 protein. The table shows about 290,000 distinct CDR3 sequences, with roughly an eighth occurring only once. The material sequenced was blood. The receptors were sampled from a woman aged 40-49 years with Graves' hyperthyroidism. The CDR3 runs from the conserved cysteine through the conserved F or W. D genes are given only for firm matches. Clone sizes are given selectively: once, few, many, or a class where the clone is expanded.

>TRBV7-8|TRBJ2-2|TRBD2|many
TGTGCCAGCAGCGAAAAGGGACTAGCGGGAGGGACCACCGGGGAGCTGTTTTTT
CASSEKGLAGGTTGELFF
>TRBV5-5|TRBJ1-2|TRBD1|few
TGTGCCAGCAGCAGGGACAGGGGGCTAGGGGGCTACACCTTC
CASSRDRGLGGYTF
>TRBV19|TRBJ1-2|TRBD1|many
TGTGCCAGTAGTATGACAGGGTCGATTTATGGCTACACCTTC
CASSMTGSIYGYTF
>TRBV7-2|TRBJ2-1|TRBD2|many
TGTGCCAGCAGCTTAGATTCTAGCGGGATTGGTGAGCAGTTCTTC
CASSLDSSGIGEQFF
>TRBV9|TRBJ1-3|.|many
TGTGCCAGCAGCGTAGATAAACAGAACTCTGGAAACACCATATATTTT
CASSVDKQNSGNTIYF
>TRBV4-1|TRBJ2-7|TRBD2|many
TGCGCCACCTCGGCGGGGACTAGCGGGAGGTTATACCACGAGCAGTACTTC
CATSAGTSGRLYHEQYF
>TRBV3-1|TRBJ2-5|TRBD2|many
TGTGCCAGCAGCCCACAGAGGACTAGCGGAGAGACCCAGTACTTC
CASSPQRTSGETQYF
>TRBV12-3/TRBV12-4|TRBJ1-1|TRBD1|many
TGTGCCAGCAGTTGGGACAGTGGGTCTGAAGCTTTCTTT
CASSWDSGSEAFF
>TRBV2|TRBJ2-5|.|many
TGTGCCAGCAGGTTGTACCAAGAGACCCAGTACTTC
CASRLYQETQYF
>TRBV28|TRBJ2-7|.|many
TGTGCCAGCAGTTTATGGGCACCCAACGACGAGCAGTACTTC
CASSLWAPNDEQYF
>TRBV19|TRBJ1-5|TRBD1|few
TGTGCCAGTAGTATTACAGCAGGGGGAAAGCCCCAGCATTTT
CASSITAGGKPQHF
>TRBV10-3|TRBJ1-1|TRBD1|many
TGTGCCATCAGTGAGTCGTTGACAGGGGGCACTGAAGCTTTCTTT
CAISESLTGGTEAFF
>TRBV28|TRBJ2-3|.|many
TGTGCCAGCAGTTTACGGATCCGCGGAGGAAACGCAGATACGCAGTATTTT
CASSLRIRGGNADTQYF
>TRBV19|TRBJ1-1|.|many
TGTGCCAGTAAGCGAGCAGGGCGGCTGAACACTGAAGCTTTCTTT
CASKRAGRLNTEAFF
>TRBV12-3/TRBV12-4|TRBJ1-5|.|many
TGTGCCAGCAGTTACGGGGGAGCAGATCAGCCCCAGCATTTT
CASSYGGADQPQHF
>TRBV7-9|TRBJ2-7|TRBD2|.
TGTGCCAGCAGCTTTGCCGCGGGAGGCCCCGAGCAGTACTTC
CASSFAAGGPEQYF
>TRBV28|TRBJ1-5|.|many
TGTGCCAGCAGCCCGTCGACAGAAAGCAATCAGCCCCAGCATTTT
CASSPSTESNQPQHF
>TRBV2|TRBJ1-6|.|many
TGTGCCAGCAGACAGCGGAGCTCCTATAATTCACCCCTCCACTTT
CASRQRSSYNSPLHF
>TRBV28|TRBJ2-1|.|.
TGTGCCAGCAGTTTACGTCTTCGGCGGGGCCCCTACAATGAGCAGTTCTTC
CASSLRLRRGPYNEQFF
>TRBV19|TRBJ1-1|.|.
TGTGCCAGTAACCCGGGGGTTAACACTGAAGCTTTCTTT
CASNPGVNTEAFF
>TRBV27|TRBJ1-6|.|few
TGTGCCAGCAGTTTAGACGGGTCCGGTTCACCCCTCCACTTT
CASSLDGSGSPLHF
>TRBV5-1|TRBJ2-2|TRBD2|few
TGCGCCAGCAGCTTTTTCGGACTAGCGGGACAGAACACCGGGGAGCTGTTTTTT
CASSFFGLAGQNTGELFF
>TRBV11-2|TRBJ2-6|.|few
TGTGCCAGCAGCTTCCCTGGGGCCAACGTCCTGACTTTC
CASSFPGANVLTF
>TRBV28|TRBJ1-5|.|few
TGTGCCAGCAGTTCTCCCCGGACGCCGGGGCAGCCCCAGCATTTT
CASSSPRTPGQPQHF
>TRBV19|TRBJ1-5|TRBD1|.
TGTGCCAGTAGTCTGGACAGGGCCAGCAATCAGCCCCAGCATTTT
CASSLDRASNQPQHF
>TRBV7-2|TRBJ2-3|.|many
TGTGCCAGCAGCTTTAAAGGGGCGCAGTATTTT
CASSFKGAQYF
>TRBV19|TRBJ1-1|.|.
TGTGCCAGTAGTATATATTTGAACACTGAAGCTTTCTTT
CASSIYLNTEAFF
>TRBV3-1|TRBJ2-7|.|.
TGTGCCAGCAGCTTGGGAGGACAGGTCCTCTACGCGCAGTACTTC
CASSLGGQVLYAQYF
>TRBV28|TRBJ2-5|TRBD1|many
TGTGCCAGCAGTTACGACAGGGGAGGAGAGACCCAGTACTTC
CASSYDRGGETQYF
>TRBV27|TRBJ2-3|TRBD2|.
TGTGCCAGCAGTTTCGGACTAGCGGGAGCATCAGATACGCAGTATTTT
CASSFGLAGASDTQYF
>TRBV12-3/TRBV12-4|TRBJ1-5|.|many
TGTGCCAGCAGTTTTTCGGGCAATCAGCCCCAGCATTTT
CASSFSGNQPQHF
>TRBV30|TRBJ2-7|.|.
TGTGCCTGGAGTCCCGACACTTACGAGCAGTACTTC
CAWSPDTYEQYF
>TRBV6-5|TRBJ2-2|.|few
TGTGCCAGCAGTTACCGCGACGGACACCCCACCGGGGAGCTGTTTTTT
CASSYRDGHPTGELFF
>TRBV12-3/TRBV12-4|TRBJ2-1|TRBD2|many
TGTGCCAGCAGTCCGACTAGCGGGACTTACAATGAGCAGTTCTTC
CASSPTSGTYNEQFF
>TRBV9|TRBJ1-3|.|.
TGTGCCAGCAGCGCCCTGAATGGAAACACCATATATTTT
CASSALNGNTIYF
>TRBV2|TRBJ2-7|TRBD2|many
TGTGCCAGCTCACTTACGCGGGAGGGGGTGATCTACGAGCAGTACTTC
CASSLTREGVIYEQYF
>TRBV28|TRBJ1-1|.|many
TGTGCCAGCAGCCCCGCCGTAGGCCTGAACACTGAAGCTTTCTTT
CASSPAVGLNTEAFF
>TRBV19|TRBJ2-7|.|many
TGTGCCAGTAGTATCAGTGGATACGAGCAGTACTTC
CASSISGYEQYF
>TRBV12-3/TRBV12-4|TRBJ2-7|TRBD2|many
TGTGCCAGCAGTTATCCGGGACTAGCGGGAAATTCCGATAAGTGGCAGTACTTC
CASSYPGLAGNSDKWQYF
>TRBV20-1|TRBJ2-2|TRBD1|.
TGCAGTGCTAGACCCCGTGGGCAGGGGGTGACCGGGGAGCTGTTTTTT
CSARPRGQGVTGELFF
>TRBV7-9|TRBJ2-7|TRBD2|many
TGTGCCAGCAGTCCTAGCGGTACCTCCTACGAGCAGTACTTC
CASSPSGTSYEQYF
>TRBV7-8|TRBJ2-6|.|few
TGTGCCAGCAGCCTTCCCACCGGGGCCAACGTCCTGACTTTC
CASSLPTGANVLTF
>TRBV28|TRBJ1-5|.|many
TGTGCCAGCAGTCTATTAACTTCCCGCAATCAGCCCCAGCATTTT
CASSLLTSRNQPQHF
>TRBV5-1|TRBJ2-2|TRBD1|many
TGCGCCAGCAGCTTCCAGGGGGATGGCGGGGAGCTGTTTTTT
CASSFQGDGGELFF
>TRBV11-2|TRBJ2-5|TRBD2|many
TGTGCCGTTGCTCCAGCGGGAGACCAAGAGACCCAGTACTTC
CAVAPAGDQETQYF
>TRBV12-3/TRBV12-4|TRBJ1-5|.|many
TGTGCCAGCAGTTTATCGGACAGCCAGCCCCAGCATTTT
CASSLSDSQPQHF
>TRBV20-1|TRBJ2-3|.|many
TGCAGTGCTATCGGCTTCGCGGGACCTTCTCCAGATACGCAGTATTTT
CSAIGFAGPSPDTQYF
>TRBV11-2|TRBJ2-5|.|many
TGTGCCAGCAGCTTGGATCAGATTAAAGAGACCCAGTACTTC
CASSLDQIKETQYF